This record looks at one T cell receptor (beta chain) sequence and its context. The data are from a study of blood T cell repertoires in COVID-19. Study-level information: Samples of COVID-19 (acute and convalescent) were obtained from the United States, Italy and Spain. In each case, the material was cDNA or gDNA derived from T cells, B-cell-depleted T cells, or PBMCs.

Authors' processing steps: For nucleated cells, counts were estimated from reference gene primer amplification. Sequencing used immunoSEQ multiplex PCR; TCRdb keeps in-frame clones, though not all of them. V and J calls plus clone size are reproduced from that table; the DNA served to infer D and trimming. The table shows 150,000 to 200,000 clones, with roughly nine tenths occurring only once. The origin of this receptor is a woman between 65 and 79 years old with acute or convalescent COVID-19. Specimen: peripheral blood.

Here the CDR3 reads CSASVGAGGNQPQHF. CDR3 coding DNA: TGCAGCGCCTCTGTGGGGGCGGGAGGCAATCAGCCCCAGCATTTT. The chain couples TRBV29-1 to TRBJ1-5, with a possible D match to TRBD1 (6 bases). The length of the CDR3 is 15 residues. CDR1 is SQVTM, CDR2 ANQGSEA, per germline. The ends were cut back, 7 bases at V and 2 bases at J, with 18 bases in the middle.